This TCR beta chain was profiled in a study of CD8+CD57+ T cells in acquired aplastic anemia. Study context: Average DNA yield from sorted CD4+ and CD8+ cells was around 3.2 ug.

For CDR3 and TCR beta VDJ profiling, genomic DNA was the template used. From the reads, TCRdb called clonotypes with MiXCR, one entry per CDR3 protein. The sample lists hundreds of thousands of distinct CDR3 sequences; around 72% were seen once. The V gene's germline CDR1 is SGHTA and CDR2 FQGNSA. The V end lost 5 bases, the J end lost 13 bases, and 23 bases lay between the germline ends. The CDR3 runs to 15 residues. The V and J genes are TRBV7-2 and TRBJ2-2; D is uncertain. This sequence was found in a human donor in good health, serving as a control. The sequenced sample consisted of sorted CD4+, CD8+, or CD8+CD57+ T cells (not recorded which) from PBMCs. The CDR3 bases are TGTGCCAGCAGCCGGCAGAGAGGTATCACCGGACCGCTGTTTTTT. It specifies CASSRQRGITGPLFF.